The 4 T cell receptor beta chains listed next were all sequenced from one sample in a study of cytomegalovirus exposure and HLA in healthy donors. Use of 60 Vbeta and 13 Jbeta primers characterized the PCR. Sequencing used immunoSEQ multiplex PCR; TCRdb keeps in-frame clones, though not all of them. The table includes roughly 71,000 clones, about 74% detected once. The sequencing input was PBMCs. The origin of the receptors is a human donor in good health.

This clone occurred once. This chain links TRBV6-1 with TRBJ1-1; possibly TRBD1 for D (5 bases). The CDR3 extends over 15 amino acids. CDR1 and CDR2 from the germline V gene are MNHNS and SASEGT. Trimming took 0 bases from V and 1 from J, leaving 9 bases between them. The CDR3 bases are TGTGCCAGCAGTGAAGCGGGACTCAAGAACACTGAAGCTTTCTTT. It translates to CASSEAGLKNTEAFF.

J is TRBJ1-6 and V is TRBV4-1; D is ambiguous. CDR3 length: 19 amino acids. Deletions cut 1 base from V and 2 bases from J, with 18 bases between. Germline CDR1 MGHRA, CDR2 YSYEKL. CDR3 residues: CASSQGSIPSGAYNSPLHF. The CDR3 nucleotides are TGCGCCAGCAGCCAAGGGAGCATCCCCTCCGGCGCCTATAATTCACCCCTCCACTTT.

The V and J genes are TRBV27 and TRBJ1-1, with a possible D match to TRBD1 (6 bases). The ends were cut back, 4 bases at V and 3 bases at J, with 15 bases in the middle. Germline CDR1 MNHEY, CDR2 SMNVEV (reference sequence). This CDR3 has 15 residues. CDR3: CASSSLQGSHTEAFF. The DNA of the CDR3 is TGTGCCAGCAGTTCCCTACAGGGCTCCCACACTGAAGCTTTCTTT.

The chain joins TRBV18 to TRBJ2-3; D might be TRBD1 (5 bases). Germline CDR1 is KGHSH and CDR2 is LQKENI. This CDR3 spans 15 amino acids. Between the trimmed V and J ends, which lost 2 bases and 5 bases, there was a span of 14 bases. CDR3 amino acids: CASSPGAAPEDTQYF. CDR3 coding DNA: TGTGCCAGCTCACCAGGGGCCGCCCCAGAAGATACGCAGTATTTT.